This T cell receptor beta chain is drawn from a study of cytomegalovirus exposure and HLA in healthy donors. Study findings and constraints: Within an earlier analysis, most TCR beta V segments proved productive either about 90% or about 30% of the time.

Donors showed nominal health when sampled, although they likely had unrecorded immune exposures. The PCR had 60 Vbeta and 13 Jbeta primers. Measured with immunoSEQ multiplex PCR; TCRdb has only the in-frame clones, and not every one. The sample records about 190,000 clones, more than 65% being singletons. With regard to this clone: The antigen is unknown. One end of the junction varies from germline; a read error may be responsible.

The CDR3 is made up of 18 amino acids. Germline CDR1 and CDR2: SEHNR and FQNEAQ (reference sequence). The rearrangement links TRBV7-9 to TRBJ2-4; 8 nucleotides line up with TRBD2. This clonotype originated in a woman in her thirties in good health and CMV-seropositive. Sequencing was done on a sample of PBMCs. The CDR3, as DNA: TGTTCCAGCAGCTTACTGGGAATAGCGGGAACTCGATGGGACATTCAGTACTTC. This encodes CSSSLLGIAGTRWDIQYF.